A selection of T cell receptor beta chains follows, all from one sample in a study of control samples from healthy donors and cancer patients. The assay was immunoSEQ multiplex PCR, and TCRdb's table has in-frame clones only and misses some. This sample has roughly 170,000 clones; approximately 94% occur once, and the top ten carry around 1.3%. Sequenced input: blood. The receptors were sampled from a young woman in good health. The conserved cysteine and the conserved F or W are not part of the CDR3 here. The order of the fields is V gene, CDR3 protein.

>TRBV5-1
ASSLGQGDYGTDTQY
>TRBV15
ATSRDMSYGYT
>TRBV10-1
ATGVGNQPQH
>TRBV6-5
ASNRDFPGTGELF
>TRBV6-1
ASSENRNQPQH
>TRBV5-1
ASSLDGVVTHNEQF
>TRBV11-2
ASSSEGRHNNQPQH
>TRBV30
AWLEKVVNTEAF
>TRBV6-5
ASSRDPHNEQF
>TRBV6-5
ASRTGRLTDTQY
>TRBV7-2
ASSFGDTQY
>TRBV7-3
ASSTDRGETGELF
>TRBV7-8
ASSLGAVYGYT
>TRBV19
ASSIEWTADGYT
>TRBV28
ASSLGVRAVRETQY
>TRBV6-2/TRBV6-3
ASSLRGGEQY
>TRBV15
ATSREVTGWRYSNQPQH
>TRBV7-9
ASSLGRRRDGLNYGYT
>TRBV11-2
ASSLRQGEGRWTQY
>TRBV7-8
ASSLKLGFDHEAF
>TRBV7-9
ASSLGRSGGQTDTQY
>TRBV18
ASSLQGGQGQPQH
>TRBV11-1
ASSLNSGGETQY
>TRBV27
ASTRDGGATYNEQF
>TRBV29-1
SVHPGGLGEKLF